Presented here are 32 T cell receptor beta chains from one specimen sequenced in a study of T cell repertoires in cytomegalovirus infection. Antigen specificity for these receptors is unknown. MiXCR, run by TCRdb on the reads, gives a single entry per CDR3 protein. The sample comprises some 590,000 distinct CDR3 sequences, about 39% of which are singletons, and 48% rests with the top ten. Specimen: cultured PBMCs, collected from culture after CMV antigen stimulation. All receptors derive from a human donor in good health (CMV status not recorded). Some clones in this sample may be carry-over from other donors' samples.

This clonotype has more than one count but fewer than ten. This chain links TRBV7-9 with TRBJ2-5, with D possibly TRBD2 on 6 matching bases. The V and J ends lost 2 bases and 4 bases respectively, with 23 bases between them. CDR1 and CDR2 (germline): SEHNR, FQNEAQ (reference sequence). The CDR3 has 18 residues. The CDR3 loop is CASSLPPSHVLARETQYF. The CDR3 DNA reads as TGTGCCAGCAGCTTACCCCCCAGCCATGTCCTAGCGAGAGAGACCCAGTACTTC. The whole variable domain, filled in from reference TRBV7-9 and TRBJ2-5, reads DTGVSQNPRHKITKRGQNVTFRCDPISEHNRLYWYRQTLGQGPEFLTYFQNEAQLEKSRLLSDRFSAERPKGSFSTLEIQRTEQGDSAMYLCASSLPPSHVLARETQYFGPGTRLLVL.

This clonotype was detected ten times or more. The CDR3 spells CASSYGRASYNEQFF. The CDR3 DNA reads as TGTGCCAGCAGCTATGGGAGGGCCTCCTACAATGAGCAGTTCTTC. The chain carries TRBV7-2 and TRBJ2-1, with TRBD2 identical over 7 bases. CDR1 and CDR2 from the germline V gene are SGHTA and FQGNSA. The ends lost 4 bases at V and 0 bases at J; junction bases unmatched: 3. The CDR3 extends over 15 amino acids. The whole variable domain, remainder taken from reference TRBV7-2 and TRBJ2-1, is GAGVSQSPSNKVTEKGKDVELRCDPISGHTALYWYRQSLGQGLEFLIYFQGNSAPDKSGLPSDRFSAERTGGSVSTLTIQRTQQEDSAVYLCASSYGRASYNEQFFGPGTRLTVL.

The gene calls are TRBV12-3 or TRBV12-4 and TRBJ2-7; no definite D call. This CDR3 is 14 amino acids long. V lost 2 bases to trimming and J lost 4 bases, with 12 bases between them. CDR3 residues: CASSLLVSSYEQYF. For the CDR3, the DNA is TGTGCCAGCAGTTTATTAGTAAGTTCTTACGAGCAGTACTTC.

The chain joins TRBV7-2 to TRBJ2-2; perhaps TRBD2 as D (5 bases). Looked up from germline, CDR1 is SGHTA and CDR2 is FQGNSA. There are 13 residues in the CDR3. Trimming cost V 4 bases and J 5 bases, with 8 bases left between them. CDR3 in DNA: TGTGCCAGCAGCTCGCGGGTGACCGGGGAGCTGTTTTTT. It encodes CASSSRVTGELFF.

This clonotype came up a few times. The chain combines TRBV7-2 with TRBJ2-7, with 10 bases that match TRBD2. CDR1 and CDR2 from the germline V gene are SGHTA and FQGNSA. The CDR3 extends over 14 amino acids. After removal of 7 bases from V and 7 bases from J, the junction contained 10 bases not matched to a gene. The CDR3 DNA sequence: TGTGCCAGCACCCCAGCGGGAGGGCCGTGGGAGCAGTACTTC. It yields the protein CASTPAGGPWEQYF.

The chain couples TRBV10-3 to TRBJ2-7; D is possibly TRBD1 (5 bases). V dropped 8 bases and J dropped 7 bases, with 24 bases sitting between them. Germline CDR1 ENHRY, CDR2 SYGVKD. The CDR3 is 15 amino acids. The chain's CDR3 is CAIGRASDSYNEQYF. DNA of the CDR3: TGTGCCATCGGCAGGGCGTCCGATTCCTACAATGAGCAGTACTTC.

This clonotype was seen only a few times. The chain has TRBV20-1 and TRBJ2-7; D not resolved. CDR1 is DFQATT, CDR2 SNEGSKA, per germline (reference sequence). The CDR3 has 13 amino acids. V lost 0 bases and J 7 bases, leaving 13 bases between the germline ends. CDR3 amino acids: CSARDPTPGEQYF. The CDR3 DNA reads as TGCAGTGCTAGAGATCCCACGCCTGGGGAGCAGTACTTC.

Here the CDR3 reads CASSVTGFSYEQYF. CDR3 DNA: TGTGCCAGCAGCGTGACAGGGTTCTCCTACGAGCAGTACTTC. The rearrangement uses TRBV7-9 and TRBJ2-7; 7 bases match TRBD1. Losses at the gene ends were 5 bases for V and 0 bases for J; bases not matched to a gene: 4. CDR1 is SEHNR, CDR2 FQNEAQ, per germline (reference sequence). The CDR3 loop spans 14 amino acids.

V usage is TRBV14 and J usage is TRBJ1-1, with 11 nucleotides matching TRBD1. CDR3 size: 16 residues. The germline gives CDR1 SGHDN, CDR2 FVKESK. Trimming cost V 3 bases and J 4 bases; bases outside gene matches: 7. The CDR3 protein is CASSQLPGQGGTEAFF. The CDR3 DNA follows: TGTGCCAGCAGCCAGTTACCGGGACAGGGGGGCACTGAAGCTTTCTTT.

This clonotype has just a few counts. V is TRBV7-2 and J is TRBJ1-5; D gene uncertain. Germline V lookup: CDR1 SGHTA, CDR2 FQGNSA. This CDR3 is 14 amino acids long. V lost 4 bases and J 7 bases, leaving 14 bases between the germline ends. As DNA, the CDR3 is TGTGCCAGCAGCTCCCGAGGGCCAGGACAGCCCCAGCATTTT. Residues: CASSSRGPGQPQHF.

This clonotype was detected only a few times. The chain links TRBV6-1 to TRBJ2-6; unclear D gene. Trimming cost V 4 bases and J 0 bases, with 7 bases left between them. This CDR3 has 15 amino acids. Germline V gene lookup returns CDR1 MNHNS and CDR2 SASEGT. The CDR3 reads CASSGQSSGANVLTF. Written as DNA, the CDR3 is TGTGCCAGCAGTGGGCAGAGCTCTGGGGCCAACGTCCTGACTTTC.

This clonotype showed up just a few times. V usage is TRBV27 and J usage is TRBJ1-5, with 7 bases that match TRBD1. The J segment lost 5 bases and the V segment lost 3 bases, leaving 4 bases of the junction unmatched. This CDR3 has 14 amino acids. Germline assignment: CDR1 MNHEY and CDR2 SMNVEV (reference sequence). DNA for the CDR3: TGTGCCAGCAGTTTGTTAGGGGGCGATCAGCCCCAGCATTTT. Amino acid sequence: CASSLLGGDQPQHF.

About this clonotype itself: An end of the junction differs from the germline gene, which may be a read error. The chain is built from TRBV5-3 and TRBJ2-2, with TRBD1 as a possible D gene (5 bases). TRBV5-3 is known as an ORF, though its function is uncertain. This CDR3 spans 17 amino acids. The CDR3 DNA follows: TGTGCCAGCAGCTTGGCCAAGCCCGACCCAGGGACCGGGGAGCTGTTTTTT. Protein sequence: CASSLAKPDPGTGELFF.

V usage is TRBV7-2 and J usage is TRBJ2-7, with TRBD2 identical over 7 bases. This CDR3 is built from 14 residues. Germline trimming cut 3 bases from V and 7 bases from J; bases unmatched to any gene: 9. Per germline, CDR1 SGHTA and CDR2 FQGNSA. CDR3 residues: CASSFGGRVIEQYF. Written as DNA, the CDR3 is TGTGCCAGCAGCTTCGGCGGGAGAGTGATAGAGCAGTACTTC.

The chain couples TRBV7-9 to TRBJ1-5; no clear D gene. This CDR3 comprises 12 residues. V was clipped by 4 bases and J by 7 bases, with 8 bases between them. The germline gives CDR1 SEHNR, CDR2 FQNEAQ (reference sequence). DNA of the CDR3: TGTGCCAGCAGCTCCCAGGACCAGCCCCAGCATTTT. It yields the protein CASSSQDQPQHF.

The chain employs TRBV12-3 or TRBV12-4 and TRBJ2-2, with TRBD2 matching 10 bases. Germline trimming cut 5 bases from V and 7 bases from J; bases unmatched to any gene: 13. The CDR3 runs 17 residues. CDR3 protein: CASSPHGAGGPIGELFF. CDR3 DNA: TGTGCCAGCAGTCCCCACGGAGCGGGAGGGCCTATCGGGGAGCTGTTTTTT.

This clonotype came up once. V and J are TRBV19 and TRBJ2-2; perhaps TRBD2 as D (7 bases). CDR1 and CDR2 from the germline V gene are LNHDA and SQIVND (reference sequence). This CDR3 contains 15 residues. Trimming cost V 7 bases and J 4 bases, with 16 bases left between them. The CDR3 region is CASMVGASGTGELFF. CDR3 nucleotide sequence: TGTGCCAGTATGGTGGGGGCTAGCGGCACCGGGGAGCTGTTTTTT.

The chain joins TRBV7-9 to TRBJ2-1; maybe TRBD2 (6 bases). Trimming took 5 bases from V and 0 from J, leaving 14 bases between them. Germline values: CDR1 SEHNR, CDR2 FQNEAQ (reference sequence). The CDR3 is 16 residues long. The CDR3 here is CASSPAGSGSYNEQFF. For the CDR3, the DNA is TGTGCCAGCAGCCCCGCGGGGAGCGGCTCCTACAATGAGCAGTTCTTC.

This clonotype occurred a few times. The rearrangement links TRBV19 to TRBJ2-1, with 13 positions matching TRBD2. The CDR3 length is 18 residues. The trim removed 3 bases at V and 4 bases at J, leaving 9 bases unmatched. From germline, CDR1 is LNHDA and CDR2 SQIVND (reference sequence). The CDR3 is CASSIGRLAGGLYNEQFF. The DNA of the CDR3 is TGTGCCAGTAGTATCGGGAGACTAGCGGGGGGACTATACAATGAGCAGTTCTTC. Drawing the rest from reference TRBV19 and TRBJ2-1, the complete variable domain is DGGITQSPKYLFRKEGQNVTLSCEQNLNHDAMYWYRQDPGQGLRLIYYSQIVNDFQKGDIAEGYSVSREKKESFPLTVTSAQKNPTAFYLCASSIGRLAGGLYNEQFFGPGTRLTVL.

The chain joins TRBV6-8 to TRBJ2-3, with a possible D match to TRBD1 (5 bases). The CDR3 is made up of 12 amino acids. V was shortened by 8 bases and J by 5 bases, with 11 bases between the two germline ends. Germline V gene data show CDR1 as MNHGY and CDR2 as SAAAGT. This CDR3 reads CASEGALDTQYF. For the CDR3, the DNA is TGTGCCAGCGAAGGGGCACTAGATACGCAGTATTTT.

The chain combines TRBV2 with TRBJ2-1, with D perhaps TRBD1 or TRBD2 (5 bases each). The V gene's germline CDR1 is SNHLY and CDR2 FYNNEI. Trimming removed 5 bases at V and 15 bases at J, with 14 bases between. This CDR3 comprises 11 residues. In DNA form, the CDR3 reads TGTGCCAGCAGTATCCGGGACGGGACGTTCTTC. It encodes CASSIRDGTFF.

V is TRBV7-2 and J is TRBJ1-3; D is ambiguous. This CDR3 is built from 18 residues. The V end was cut by 0 bases, the J end by 2 bases, with 17 bases between. Germline V gene sequence: CDR1 SGHTA, CDR2 FQGNSA. The CDR3 loop is CASSLAGLASGTGNTIYF. In DNA, the CDR3 is TGTGCCAGCAGCTTAGCGGGTTTGGCATCGGGGACTGGAAACACCATATATTTT.

In its sample, this clonotype was seen once. The chain links TRBV10-3 to TRBJ1-2, with 7 nucleotides matching TRBD1. The V and J ends lost 6 bases and 0 bases, in that order; junction bases with no gene match: 10. Looked up from germline, CDR1 is ENHRY and CDR2 is SYGVKD. The CDR3 extends over 16 amino acids. DNA of the CDR3: TGTGCCATCAGACGGGACAGTCAGGCCTCTAACTATGGCTACACCTTC. Protein: CAIRRDSQASNYGYTF.

This clonotype was counted only a few times. The chain uses TRBV6-2 or TRBV6-3 and TRBJ2-2; D unresolved. Trimming pared 5 bases from V and 4 bases from J, leaving 14 bases between. Germline V CDR1 and CDR2: MNHEY, SVGEGT. The CDR3 is 15 amino acids. The CDR3 DNA is TGTGCCAGCAGTGCCCGTGGCGGTGCCACCGGGGAGCTGTTTTTT. As protein: CASSARGGATGELFF.

Worth noting for this clonotype: One end of the junction is discordant with germline, which a read error may explain. The chain couples TRBV7-2 to TRBJ2-7; the D gene is possibly TRBD2 (6 bases). The CDR3 spans 12 residues. CDR1 and CDR2 from the germline V gene are SGHTA and FQGNSA. Here the CDR3 reads CASSLGTGVYSF. In DNA, the CDR3 is TGTGCCAGCAGCTTAGGTACGGGAGTCTACTCCTTC.

The chain carries TRBV7-2 and TRBJ2-5; 10 positions agree with TRBD2. The CDR3 totals 15 residues. J gave up 5 bases and V 8 bases, and 11 bases lay outside the gene matches. The germline V gene encodes CDR1 SGHTA and CDR2 FQGNSA. This CDR3 reads CASAVGASGGETQYF. CDR3 sequence (DNA): TGTGCCAGCGCAGTAGGGGCTAGCGGGGGTGAGACCCAGTACTTC. Supplemented by reference TRBV7-2 and TRBJ2-5, the full variable domain reads GAGVSQSPSNKVTEKGKDVELRCDPISGHTALYWYRQSLGQGLEFLIYFQGNSAPDKSGLPSDRFSAERTGGSVSTLTIQRTQQEDSAVYLCASAVGASGGETQYFGPGTRLLVL.

The chain uses TRBV2 and TRBJ2-2; 7 bases fit TRBD1. J gave up 1 base and V 10 bases, and 6 bases lay outside the gene matches. This CDR3 spans 14 amino acids. Looked up from germline, CDR1 is SNHLY and CDR2 is FYNNEI. CDR3 amino acids: CATTGARNTGELFF. For the CDR3, the DNA is TGTGCCACCACAGGGGCGAGGAACACCGGGGAGCTGTTTTTT.

This clonotype was observed a few times. The chain carries TRBV7-2 and TRBJ2-7; TRBD2 is a possible D gene (5 bases). Germline V gene sequence: CDR1 SGHTA, CDR2 FQGNSA. This CDR3 is built from 14 residues. V was clipped by 4 bases and J by 1 base, with 11 bases between them. Written as DNA, the CDR3 is TGTGCCAGCAGCTCGGACTGGGGATCCTACGAGCAGTACTTC. It yields the protein CASSSDWGSYEQYF.

This clonotype was recorded once. The gene calls are TRBV3-1 and TRBJ2-7; D gene unclear. The CDR3 contains 13 residues. V dropped 4 bases and J dropped 2 bases, with 9 bases sitting between them. CDR1 LGHDT and CDR2 YNNKEL come from the germline V gene (reference sequence). In DNA form, the CDR3 reads TGTGCCAGCAGCCCCAATATACCCTACGAGCAGTACTTC. Protein sequence: CASSPNIPYEQYF.

In its sample, this clonotype was seen a few times. V and J are TRBV7-2 and TRBJ1-6; D call uncertain. The CDR3 runs to 15 residues. In germline, CDR1 is SGHTA, CDR2 FQGNSA. Trimming cost V 1 base and J 2 bases, with 6 bases left between them. The chain's CDR3 is CASSLVLPYNSPLHF. CDR3 DNA sequence: TGTGCCAGCAGCTTAGTTTTACCCTATAATTCACCCCTCCACTTT. The variable domain in full, with the rest retrieved from reference TRBV7-2 and TRBJ1-6, is GAGVSQSPSNKVTEKGKDVELRCDPISGHTALYWYRQSLGQGLEFLIYFQGNSAPDKSGLPSDRFSAERTGGSVSTLTIQRTQQEDSAVYLCASSLVLPYNSPLHFGNGTRLTVT.

This clonotype was detected only a few times. The DNA for the CDR3 is TGTGCCAGCAGTCCTTTGGACAGGGAGAACACTGAAGCTTTCTTT. Translating gives CASSPLDRENTEAFF. The V and J genes are TRBV28 and TRBJ1-1, with 8 bases fitting TRBD1. The germline V gene has CDR1 MDHEN and CDR2 SYDVKM. CDR3 length: 15 residues. Trimming removed 5 bases from V and 1 base from J; junction bases left unmatched: 6.

The J gene is TRBJ2-4, the V gene TRBV6-1; D is uncertain. V lost 1 base to trimming and J lost 0 bases, with 7 bases between them. CDR1 is MNHNS and CDR2 is SASEGT in the germline V gene. There are 15 residues in the CDR3. CDR3 residues: CASSEGGLAKNIQYF. CDR3 in DNA: TGTGCCAGCAGTGAAGGGGGATTAGCCAAAAACATTCAGTACTTC.